The rows below give T cell receptor beta chains drawn from one sample of a study of cytomegalovirus exposure and HLA in healthy donors. Assay used: immunoSEQ multiplex PCR; TCRdb lists only in-frame clones, some missing. Of some 180,000 clones detected, roughly 81% appear once; the ten largest clones hold around 1.2%. Sequencing used PBMCs. These receptors were collected from a woman between 25 and 40 years old in good health and CMV-seronegative. Each CDR3 is given with its conserved first and last residue. Each record gives: D gene, J gene, clone size, V gene, CDR3 protein, CDR3 DNA. A D gene is named only where the DNA matches it firmly. Some rows mark clone size as missing; the rest say once, few, many or name a class of expanded clone.

.,TRBJ1-6,.,TRBV6-5,CASSFYRAYGSPLHF,TGTGCCAGCAGTTTCTACAGGGCCTACGGATCACCCCTCCACTTT
.,TRBJ1-4,.,TRBV29-1,CSVVQANEKLFF,TGCAGCGTTGTGCAGGCTAATGAAAAACTGTTTTTT
TRBD1,TRBJ1-5,.,TRBV6-6,CASSPSGTGNQPQHF,TGTGCCAGCAGCCCATCCGGGACAGGGAACCAGCCCCAGCATTTT
TRBD2,TRBJ2-6,once,TRBV28,CASSLVGGSSGANVLTF,TGTGCCAGCAGTTTGGTCGGGGGGAGCTCTGGGGCCAACGTCCTGACTTTC
.,TRBJ1-5,.,TRBV4-2,CASSQDQGSGGQPQHF,TGTGCCAGCAGCCAAGATCAAGGGTCCGGAGGTCAGCCCCAGCATTTT
TRBD1,TRBJ2-3,.,TRBV5-1,CASRMTGGLYTQYF,TGCGCCAGCAGAATGACAGGGGGTCTCTATACGCAGTATTTT
TRBD2,TRBJ2-7,once,TRBV30,CAKSTSGNNEQYF,TGTGCCAAATCGACTAGCGGGAACAACGAGCAGTACTTC
TRBD1,TRBJ2-7,.,TRBV5-1,CASSFYDRANEQYF,TGCGCCAGCAGTTTTTACGACAGGGCAAACGAGCAGTACTTC
.,TRBJ1-2,once,TRBV18,CASSPPGIPRGYGYTF,TGTGCCAGCTCACCACCAGGTATACCCAGGGGCTATGGCTACACCTTC
TRBD2,TRBJ2-5,.,TRBV18,CASGLAGPREETQYF,TGTGCCAGTGGACTAGCGGGACCGCGGGAAGAGACCCAGTACTTC
.,TRBJ1-4,few,TRBV7-9,CASSLLGARTNEKLFF,TGTGCCAGCAGCTTATTGGGGGCAAGGACTAATGAAAAACTGTTTTTT
.,TRBJ2-2,.,TRBV30,CASKQGIPLNTGELFF,TGTGCCTCTAAACAGGGAATCCCCCTTAACACCGGGGAGCTGTTTTTT
.,TRBJ2-5,once,TRBV7-2,CASSPRSSGTQYF,TGTGCCAGCAGCCCCCGGAGCAGTGGGACCCAGTACTTC
.,TRBJ1-2,.,TRBV5-5,CASSLPQDYGYTF,TGTGCCAGCAGCTTGCCGCAGGACTATGGCTACACCTTC
.,TRBJ2-1,.,TRBV6-6,CASSQALNEQFF,TGTGCCAGCAGCCAGGCCCTCAATGAGCAGTTCTTC
.,TRBJ1-5,.,TRBV5-1,CASSVTGLDQPQHF,TGCGCCAGCAGCGTCACAGGGTTGGATCAGCCCCAGCATTTT
TRBD1,TRBJ1-5,.,TRBV6-6,CASTTGQGGNQPQHF,TGTGCCAGCACTACGGGACAGGGTGGCAATCAGCCCCAGCATTTT
.,TRBJ2-1,.,TRBV11-2,CASSAPKTSRGSYNEQFF,TGTGCCAGCAGCGCACCTAAGACTAGCAGGGGCTCCTACAATGAGCAGTTCTTC
.,TRBJ1-2,.,TRBV19,CASSIGDFDGYTF,TGTGCCAGTAGTATAGGGGACTTTGATGGCTACACCTTC
TRBD2,TRBJ2-3,.,TRBV6-1,CASRREGWSTDTQYF,TGTGCCAGTCGACGGGAGGGTTGGAGCACAGATACGCAGTATTTT
TRBD1,TRBJ1-3,.,TRBV7-9,CASTEQGNSGNTIYF,TGTGCCAGCACCGAACAGGGGAACTCTGGAAACACCATATATTTT
TRBD1,TRBJ1-1,.,TRBV27,CASSSLGQSNTEAFF,TGTGCCAGCAGCTCTTTGGGACAGAGCAACACTGAAGCTTTCTTT
.,TRBJ2-7,.,TRBV6-5,CASNKGGGSYEQYF,TGTGCCAGCAATAAGGGGGGAGGGTCCTACGAGCAGTACTTC
.,TRBJ2-7,.,TRBV23-1,CARPSWQAYEQYF,TGCGCCAGACCTTCATGGCAGGCCTACGAGCAGTACTTC
TRBD1,TRBJ2-1,.,TRBV6-1,CASRTPGGAYNEQFF,TGTGCCAGCAGAACACCAGGGGGAGCCTACAATGAGCAGTTCTTC
.,TRBJ2-2,.,TRBV14,CASSHLRAGELFF,TGTGCCAGCAGCCACCTAAGAGCCGGGGAGCTGTTTTTT
.,TRBJ1-5,.,TRBV4-2,CASSQGSRVGEPQHF,TGTGCCAGCAGCCAAGGAAGCAGGGTGGGTGAGCCCCAGCATTTT
TRBD2,TRBJ2-3,few,TRBV9,CASSGQGTTSTDTQYF,TGTGCCAGCAGCGGACAAGGGACTACCAGCACAGATACGCAGTATTTT
.,TRBJ1-6,once,TRBV5-1,CASSLLSSYNSPLHF,TGCGCCAGCAGCTTACTGAGCTCCTATAATTCACCCCTCCACTTT
.,TRBJ2-5,.,TRBV4-1,CASHKGPPRVGQETQYF,TGCGCCAGCCACAAAGGGCCCCCCAGGGTGGGCCAAGAGACCCAGTACTTC
.,TRBJ2-1,.,TRBV7-9,CASSFQEVEQFF,TGTGCCAGCAGTTTTCAGGAAGTTGAGCAGTTCTTC
.,TRBJ2-3,.,TRBV5-4,CASSSNTGADTQYF,TGTGCCAGCAGCTCGAACACAGGAGCAGATACGCAGTATTTT
.,TRBJ1-1,.,TRBV6-5,CASSYSTKAFF,TGTGCCAGCAGTTACTCGACTAAAGCTTTCTTT
TRBD2,TRBJ2-1,.,TRBV7-3,CASSLLVGSGGSNEQFF,TGTGCCAGCAGCTTACTGGTGGGTAGCGGGGGGAGTAATGAGCAGTTCTTC
.,TRBJ1-1,.,TRBV29-1,CSVDRTGVEAFF,TGCAGCGTTGACCGGACGGGAGTAGAAGCTTTCTTT
TRBD2,TRBJ2-7,.,TRBV5-5,CASSFGGAYEQYF,TGTGCCAGCAGCTTCGGGGGGGCCTACGAGCAGTACTTC
.,TRBJ2-1,.,TRBV10-1,CASSEYHSSDNEQFF,TGCGCCAGCAGTGAGTACCACAGCTCGGACAATGAGCAGTTCTTC
.,TRBJ1-1,.,TRBV9,CASSVVSRATEAFF,TGTGCCAGCAGCGTAGTGAGCAGGGCGACTGAAGCTTTCTTT
TRBD1,TRBJ2-6,few,TRBV15,CATSRDRGSGANVLTF,TGTGCCACCAGCCGGGACAGGGGCTCTGGGGCCAACGTCCTGACTTTC
TRBD1,TRBJ1-1,medium-sized,TRBV28,CASSLTGWNTEAFF,TGTGCCAGCAGTTTGACAGGGTGGAACACTGAAGCTTTCTTT
TRBD1,TRBJ2-3,.,TRBV4-1,CASSQPAGGEDTQYF,TGCGCCAGCAGCCAACCTGCAGGGGGCGAAGATACGCAGTATTTT
TRBD1,TRBJ1-2,.,TRBV7-9,CASSSGTGGNYGYTF,TGTGCCAGCAGCTCCGGGACAGGGGGTAACTATGGCTACACCTTC
.,TRBJ2-7,.,TRBV18,CASSPPMRQEYEQYF,TGTGCCAGCTCACCACCGATGCGACAGGAGTACGAGCAGTACTTC
.,TRBJ2-5,.,TRBV5-1,CASSLWGTGDTETQYF,TGCGCCAGCAGCTTGTGGGGAACAGGTGATACGGAGACCCAGTACTTC
TRBD1,TRBJ1-1,.,TRBV19,CASRDRGGVTEAFF,TGTGCCAGTCGGGACAGGGGTGGGGTCACTGAAGCTTTCTTT
.,TRBJ2-1,.,TRBV30,CAWSVLNEQFF,TGTGCCTGGAGTGTATTAAATGAGCAGTTCTTC
TRBD2,TRBJ2-3,.,TRBV29-1,CSVEDTSGGLGDTQYF,TGCAGCGTTGAAGATACTAGCGGGGGTCTCGGCGATACGCAGTATTTT
TRBD2,TRBJ2-5,.,TRBV9,CASSVGNGGAAETQYF,TGTGCCAGCAGCGTAGGGAACGGGGGGGCAGCGGAGACCCAGTACTTC
TRBD1,TRBJ1-1,.,TRBV5-4,CASSLGGTGGKEAFF,TGTGCCAGCAGCTTGGGGGGGACAGGGGGTAAGGAAGCTTTCTTT
.,TRBJ2-5,.,TRBV9,CASSPGGLETQYF,TGTGCCAGCAGCCCCGGGGGATTGGAGACCCAGTACTTC
.,TRBJ1-1,.,TRBV27,CASSSRQGWAEAFF,TGTGCCAGCAGTTCAAGGCAGGGGTGGGCTGAAGCTTTCTTT
.,TRBJ1-2,many,TRBV28,CASSLSQNYGYTF,TGTGCCAGCAGTTTATCACAGAACTATGGCTACACCTTC
.,TRBJ2-7,.,TRBV7-9,CASSLFSEEQYF,TGTGCCAGCAGCTTATTTTCCGAGGAGCAGTACTTC
.,TRBJ1-2,.,TRBV19,CASSTPQGNYGYTF,TGTGCCAGTAGTACCCCACAGGGCAACTATGGCTACACCTTC
.,TRBJ2-5,few,TRBV5-1,CASSDNPGARAETQYF,TGCGCCAGCAGCGATAATCCGGGAGCCCGGGCAGAGACCCAGTACTTC
.,TRBJ1-5,.,TRBV2,CASSEARRASNQPQHF,TGTGCCAGCAGTGAAGCGAGAAGAGCCAGCAATCAGCCCCAGCATTTT
TRBD1,TRBJ1-5,.,TRBV18,CASSLDRGLLRDQPQHF,TGTGCCAGCTCACTGGACAGGGGGCTCCTAAGGGATCAGCCCCAGCATTTT
.,TRBJ2-3,once,TRBV10-3,CAISESQAPTDTQYF,TGTGCCATCAGTGAGTCTCAGGCCCCCACAGATACGCAGTATTTT
.,TRBJ2-6,.,TRBV28,CASSPSGAGANVLTF,TGTGCCAGCAGTCCCTCAGGGGCTGGGGCCAACGTCCTGACTTTC